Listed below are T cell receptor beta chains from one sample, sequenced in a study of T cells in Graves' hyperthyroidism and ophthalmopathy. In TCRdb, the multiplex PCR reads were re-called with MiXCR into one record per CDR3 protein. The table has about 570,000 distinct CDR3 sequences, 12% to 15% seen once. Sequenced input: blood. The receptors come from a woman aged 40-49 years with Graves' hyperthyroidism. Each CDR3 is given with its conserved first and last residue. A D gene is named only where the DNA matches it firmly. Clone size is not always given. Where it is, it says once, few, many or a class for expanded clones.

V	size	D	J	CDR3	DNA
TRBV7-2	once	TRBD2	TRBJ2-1	CASTSGRSNEQFF	TGTGCCAGCACTAGCGGGAGGAGTAATGAGCAGTTCTTC
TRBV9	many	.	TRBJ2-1	CASSVAVAPSSYNEQFF	TGTGCCAGCAGCGTAGCTGTGGCACCTAGCTCCTACAATGAGCAGTTCTTC
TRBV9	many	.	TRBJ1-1	CASSVRGQNTEAFF	TGTGCCAGCAGCGTTAGGGGACAAAACACTGAAGCTTTCTTT
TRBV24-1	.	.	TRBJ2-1	CATSDRDEQFF	TGTGCCACCAGTGATCGTGATGAGCAGTTCTTC
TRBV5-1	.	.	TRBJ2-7	CASSPKVSTYEQYF	TGCGCCAGCAGCCCTAAGGTGTCAACCTACGAGCAGTACTTC
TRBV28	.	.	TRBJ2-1	CASRTTLYSYNEQFF	TGTGCCAGCAGGACGACACTATACTCCTACAATGAGCAGTTCTTC
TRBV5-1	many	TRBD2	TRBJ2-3	CASSSLAGAPDTQYF	TGCGCCAGCAGCTCCCTAGCGGGAGCCCCAGATACGCAGTATTTT
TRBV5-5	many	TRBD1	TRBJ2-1	CASRGDRSGSYNEQFF	TGTGCCAGCAGGGGGGACAGGTCTGGCTCCTACAATGAGCAGTTCTTC
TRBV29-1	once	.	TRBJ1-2	CSVEFGRLNYGYTF	TGCAGCGTTGAATTCGGCCGACTTAACTATGGCTACACCTTC
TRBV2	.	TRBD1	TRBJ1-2	CASSVAGGNYGYTF	TGTGCCAGCAGTGTAGCAGGGGGCAACTATGGCTACACCTTC
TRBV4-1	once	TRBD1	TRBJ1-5	CASSQVRGPQPQHF	TGCGCCAGCAGCCAAGTTAGGGGGCCTCAGCCCCAGCATTTT
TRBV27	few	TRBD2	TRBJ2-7	CASSLVPGLASEQYF	TGTGCCAGCAGTTTAGTCCCTGGACTAGCGAGCGAGCAGTACTTC
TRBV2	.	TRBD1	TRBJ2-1	CASSGTGGGEQFF	TGTGCCAGCAGTGGGACAGGGGGCGGCGAGCAGTTCTTC
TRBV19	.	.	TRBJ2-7	CASSIKTAYEQYF	TGTGCCAGTAGTATTAAGACCGCCTACGAGCAGTACTTC
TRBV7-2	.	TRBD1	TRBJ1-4	CASSTRDSAGEKLFF	TGTGCCAGCAGCACCCGGGACAGCGCTGGAGAAAAACTGTTTTTT
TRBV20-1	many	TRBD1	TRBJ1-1	CSASRQGALWVPEAFF	TGCAGTGCTAGTCGGCAGGGGGCCCTTTGGGTCCCTGAAGCTTTCTTT
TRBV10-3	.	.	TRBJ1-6	CAISEGGSYNSPLHF	TGTGCCATCAGTGAAGGGGGCTCCTATAATTCACCCCTCCACTTT
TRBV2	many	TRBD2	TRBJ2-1	CASSDRGDSYNEQFF	TGTGCCAGCAGTGACCGGGGGGACTCCTACAATGAGCAGTTCTTC
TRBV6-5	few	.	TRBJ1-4	CASRVVATNEKLFF	TGTGCCAGCAGAGTAGTTGCAACTAATGAAAAACTGTTTTTT
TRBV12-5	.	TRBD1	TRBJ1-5	CASAYARQGKNQPQHF	TGTGCTAGTGCCTACGCCAGACAGGGAAAAAATCAGCCCCAGCATTTT
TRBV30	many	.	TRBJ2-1	CAWSPGLPYNEQFF	TGTGCCTGGAGTCCGGGACTTCCATACAATGAGCAGTTCTTC
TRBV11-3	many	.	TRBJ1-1	CASSNWAEAFF	TGTGCCAGCAGCAACTGGGCTGAAGCTTTCTTT
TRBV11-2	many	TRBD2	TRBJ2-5	CASSLVAGGQETQYF	TGTGCCAGCAGCTTAGTCGCGGGAGGGCAAGAGACCCAGTACTTC
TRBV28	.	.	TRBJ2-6	CASSLMVISGANVLTF	TGTGCCAGCAGTTTAATGGTGATCTCTGGGGCCAACGTCCTGACTTTC
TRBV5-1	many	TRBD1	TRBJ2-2	CASSSDRVTNTGELFF	TGCGCCAGCAGCTCGGACAGGGTTACGAACACCGGGGAGCTGTTTTTT
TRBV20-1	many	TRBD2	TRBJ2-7	CSAGLAGHYEQYF	TGCAGTGCCGGACTAGCGGGTCACTACGAGCAGTACTTC
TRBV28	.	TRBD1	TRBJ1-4	CASSSLSWTGSEKLFF	TGTGCCAGCAGTTCTCTCTCCTGGACAGGGTCCGAAAAACTGTTTTTT
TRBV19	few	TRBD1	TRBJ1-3	CASSTPPGTGVLVDTIYF	TGTGCCAGTAGTACCCCACCCGGGACAGGGGTCTTGGTTGACACCATATATTTT
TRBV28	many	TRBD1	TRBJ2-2	CASINARDRGGAGELFF	TGTGCCAGCATTAATGCCCGGGACAGGGGAGGGGCCGGGGAGCTGTTTTTT
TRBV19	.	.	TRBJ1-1	CASSIDVSANTEAFF	TGTGCCAGTAGTATAGATGTTTCGGCGAACACTGAAGCTTTCTTT
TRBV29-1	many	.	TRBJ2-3	CSVDTQSTDTQYF	TGCAGCGTTGATACGCAAAGCACAGATACGCAGTATTTT
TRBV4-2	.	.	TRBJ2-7	CASSQDGSKGYEQYF	TGTGCCAGCAGCCAAGACGGTTCGAAAGGCTACGAGCAGTACTTC
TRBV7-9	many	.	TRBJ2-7	CASSAPGPPAYEQYF	TGTGCCAGCAGCGCCCCCGGGCCCCCGGCCTACGAGCAGTACTTC
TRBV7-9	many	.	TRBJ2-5	CASSPGVETQYF	TGTGCCAGCAGCCCAGGGGTCGAGACCCAGTACTTC
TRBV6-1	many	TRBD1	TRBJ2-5	CASSYDRGETQYF	TGTGCCAGCAGTTACGACAGGGGAGAGACCCAGTACTTC
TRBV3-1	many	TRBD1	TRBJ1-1	CASSRTGGETEAFF	TGTGCCAGCTCGAGGACAGGGGGCGAAACTGAAGCTTTCTTT
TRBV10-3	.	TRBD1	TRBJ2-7	CAIGESTGPGVQYF	TGTGCCATCGGTGAGTCGACAGGGCCAGGGGTGCAGTACTTC
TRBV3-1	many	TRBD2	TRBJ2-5	CASSQVGGTSGQETQYF	TGTGCCAGCAGCCAAGTGGGCGGGACTAGCGGCCAAGAGACCCAGTACTTC
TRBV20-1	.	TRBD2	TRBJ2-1	CSADPTSGRLSEQFF	TGCAGTGCCGACCCGACTAGCGGGAGACTCTCTGAGCAGTTCTTC
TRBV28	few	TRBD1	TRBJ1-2	CASSSPRTGGGYTF	TGTGCCAGCAGTTCACCTAGGACAGGGGGGGGCTACACCTTC
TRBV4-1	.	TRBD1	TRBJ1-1	CASSLTGGLGTEAFF	TGCGCCAGCAGCCTTACAGGGGGCCTGGGCACTGAAGCTTTCTTT
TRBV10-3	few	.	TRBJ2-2	CAISEHEPLRRQEGNTGELFF	TGTGCCATCAGTGAGCACGAGCCCCTAAGACGACAGGAGGGGAACACCGGGGAGCTGTTTTTT
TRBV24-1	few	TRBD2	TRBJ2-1	CATSGIRGERGEQFF	TGTGCCACCAGTGGAATCCGGGGGGAGAGGGGTGAGCAGTTCTTC